This TCR beta chain comes out of a study of cytomegalovirus exposure and HLA in healthy donors. Study-wide findings and caveats: Specificity of a few CMV-associated chains for CMV antigens was verified in vitro.

To note about this clone: The antigen remains unidentified.

The study ran its PCR with 60 Vbeta and 13 Jbeta primers. In the original analysis: Approximately 87 million unique TCR beta chains, 9 million to 14 million shared, were counted in a later analysis. This table comes from immunoSEQ multiplex PCR, and its TCRdb copy is limited to in-frame clones, with some not included. V and J calls and clone size are copied from that table; D and trimming were computed from the DNA. The sample yields 150,000 to 200,000 clones, about 62% seen once. The V gene lost 1 base and the J gene lost 2 bases, with 9 bases spanning the gap. In germline, CDR1 is SGHRS, CDR2 YFSETQ. CDR3 size: 14 residues.

This TCR derives from a man aged 35 to 55 in good health and CMV-seronegative. Sequencing input: PBMCs. The chain combines TRBV5-1 with TRBJ2-5, with a tentative D call TRBD2 (6 bases). The CDR3 loop reads CASSLFGSQETQYF. The CDR3 nucleotides read TGCGCCAGCAGCTTGTTCGGGAGTCAAGAGACCCAGTACTTC.